These 24 T cell receptor beta chains were sequenced from one sample in a study of shared clonotypes between healthy human individuals. Measured with immunoSEQ multiplex PCR; TCRdb has only the in-frame clones, and not every one. The sample has hundreds of thousands of clones, 70% to 80% seen once. Sequencing input: PBMCs. All receptors come from a woman in her thirties or forties in good health. Some clones in this sample may be carry-over from other donors' samples.

The rearrangement links TRBV5-1 to TRBJ2-7; 8 bases are shared with TRBD2. Germline V gene data show CDR1 as SGHRS and CDR2 as YFSETQ. This CDR3 is built from 14 residues. V lost 4 bases and J lost 4; bases outside the gene matches: 7. CDR3 bases: TGCGCCAGCAGCGAACTAGCGGAATCTTACGAGCAGTACTTC. Protein: CASSELAESYEQYF.

CDR3 sequence reads: CASSGQGGEKLFF. CDR3 nucleotides: TGTGCCAGCAGTGGACAGGGGGGTGAAAAACTGTTTTTT. The chain recombines TRBV27 with TRBJ1-4, with 10 bases identical to TRBD1. This CDR3 region has 13 residues. V was clipped by 5 bases and J by 7 bases; unmatched bases: 1. CDR1 and CDR2 (germline): MNHEY, SMNVEV (reference sequence).

The V call is TRBV4-3, the J call TRBJ2-1; 8 nucleotides match TRBD2. CDR1 and CDR2 (germline): LGHNA, YSLEER. The junction had 12 bases not matched to a gene; V was cut back by 5 bases and J by 12 bases. The CDR3 has 14 amino acids. CDR3 coding DNA: TGCGCCAGCAGCTCCGGGGCACTCAGCGGGAGGCAGTTCTTC. The encoded protein is CASSSGALSGRQFF.

This chain uses TRBV7-6 with TRBJ2-3; 10 bases are a match to TRBD1. Looked up from germline, CDR1 is SGHVS and CDR2 is FNYEAQ. CDR3 length equals 16 residues. With 0 bases clipped from V and 2 bases from J, the junction kept 2 bases outside the gene matches. The CDR3 coding sequence is TGTGCCAGCAGCTTAGCGCGACAGGGGGCCACAGATACGCAGTATTTT. Translating it yields CASSLARQGATDTQYF.

The chain uses TRBV9 and TRBJ2-5; 11 bases are a match to TRBD2. J gave up 2 bases and V 3 bases, and 6 bases lay outside the gene matches. CDR3 size: 16 residues. CDR1 is SGDLS and CDR2 is YYNGEE in the germline V gene. CDR3 nucleotides: TGTGCCAGCAGCGAGTTGGGACTAGCGGCTCAAGAGACCCAGTACTTC. Translation: CASSELGLAAQETQYF.

The chain carries TRBV28 and TRBJ1-5; D remains ambiguous. Germline loops: CDR1 MDHEN, CDR2 SYDVKM. The length of the CDR3 is 13 residues. The V gene lost 5 bases and the J gene lost 6 bases, with 11 bases spanning the gap. The CDR3 loop is CASSLTARQPQHF. CDR3 nucleotide sequence: TGTGCCAGCAGTCTAACTGCACGTCAGCCCCAGCATTTT.

The chain is built from TRBV11-2 and TRBJ1-5, with D unresolved. Trimming removed 4 bases at V and 8 bases at J, with 18 bases between. CDR1 is SGHAT, CDR2 FQNNGV, per germline. This CDR3 has 15 residues. The CDR3 DNA is TGTGCCAGCAGCTACTCGGACGGATCGATTGAGCCCCAGCATTTT. Encoded protein: CASSYSDGSIEPQHF. The entire variable domain, with the rest obtained from reference TRBV11-2 and TRBJ1-5, is as follows: EAGVAQSPRYKIIEKRQSVAFWCNPISGHATLYWYQQILGQGPKLLIQFQNNGVVDDSQLPKDRFSAERLKGVDSTLKIQPAKLEDSAVYLCASSYSDGSIEPQHFGDGTRLSIL.

The chain carries TRBV30 and TRBJ1-1; a weak D match, TRBD1 (6 bases). The germline gives CDR1 GTSNPN, CDR2 SVGIG (reference sequence). V was clipped by 1 base and J by 6 bases, with 9 bases between them. The CDR3 is 12 residues long. This CDR3 is CAWSGGGPEAFF. The CDR3, as DNA: TGTGCCTGGAGTGGCGGGGGCCCTGAAGCTTTCTTT.

This sequence joins TRBV29-1 and TRBJ1-4; TRBD1 matches at 7 bases. In germline, CDR1 is SQVTM, CDR2 ANQGSEA. This CDR3 has 16 residues. V trimming: 6 bases; J trimming: 0 bases; junction bases outside the gene matches: 10. The CDR3 reads CSVKRTGPATNEKLFF. The CDR3, as DNA: TGCAGCGTGAAAAGGACAGGCCCTGCAACTAATGAAAAACTGTTTTTT.

J is TRBJ2-3 and V is TRBV7-3; D is unresolved. The V gene's germline CDR1 is SGHTA and CDR2 FQGTGA. Trimming pared 1 base from V and 2 bases from J, leaving 10 bases between. This CDR3 has 15 amino acids. The CDR3 DNA follows: TGTGCCAGCAGCTTAAGGGCCGGCAACACAGATACGCAGTATTTT. Protein sequence: CASSLRAGNTDTQYF.

The chain couples TRBV11-2 to TRBJ2-5; TRBD2 aligns across 9 bases. V lost 4 bases, J lost 5 bases, and 14 bases stayed unmatched. The CDR3 is 17 residues long. Looked up from germline, CDR1 is SGHAT and CDR2 is FQNNGV. The CDR3 DNA reads TGTGCCAGCAGCTCACCGCCGAGTTTAGCGGGAGATGAGACCCAGTACTTC. This encodes CASSSPPSLAGDETQYF.

Here the CDR3 reads CASSTQGTAFF. The DNA of the CDR3 is TGTGCCAGCAGCACACAGGGAACAGCTTTCTTT. The rearrangement joins TRBV7-9 to TRBJ1-1; D might be TRBD1 (6 bases). The CDR3 consists of 11 residues. The germline V gene has CDR1 SEHNR and CDR2 FQNEAQ (reference sequence). Trimming took off 5 bases at V and 10 bases at J, with 11 bases between the two ends.

This chain connects TRBV7-9 to TRBJ2-1, with a possible D match to TRBD2 (6 bases). This CDR3 is built from 14 residues. In germline, CDR1 is SEHNR, CDR2 FQNEAQ (reference sequence). Trimming removed 7 bases from V and 7 bases from J, with 17 bases in between. This CDR3 is CASIAGNPPNEQFF. The CDR3 nucleotides are TGTGCCAGCATTGCGGGAAATCCCCCGAATGAGCAGTTCTTC.

A few counts support this clone. V gene TRBV7-3 combines with J gene TRBJ2-1, with TRBD2 matching 13 bases. Trimming removed 5 bases from V and 6 bases from J; junction bases left unmatched: 7. In germline, CDR1 is SGHTA, CDR2 FQGTGA. The CDR3 spans 16 residues. The CDR3 loop reads CASSPTSGRPRNEQFF. The DNA of the CDR3 is TGTGCCAGCAGCCCGACTAGCGGGAGGCCCCGCAATGAGCAGTTCTTC.

This clone was counted only a few times. This chain uses TRBV7-9 with TRBJ1-2, with a weak D call TRBD1 (6 bases). The V and J ends lost 7 bases and 6 bases respectively, with 21 bases between them. Per the germline V gene, CDR1 is SEHNR and CDR2 is FQNEAQ (reference sequence). This CDR3 spans 15 amino acids. The CDR3 loop reads CASKQSAGGPDGYTF. CDR3 DNA: TGTGCCAGCAAACAGAGTGCGGGGGGCCCCGATGGCTACACCTTC.

The rearrangement links TRBV7-8 to TRBJ1-1; tentative D call: TRBD1 (6 bases). The CDR3 has 15 amino acids. Germline V CDR1 and CDR2: SGHVS, FQNEAQ. V shed 5 bases and J shed 5 bases, with 18 bases lying between them. The CDR3 region has the DNA TGTGCCAGCAGCCTAGATCGCCCCAGGGGTACTGAAGCTTTCTTT. Translation: CASSLDRPRGTEAFF.

This clone was observed a few times. V is TRBV5-4 and J is TRBJ2-7, with D uncertain. The CDR3 is 13 residues long. Germline V gene sequence: CDR1 SGHNT, CDR2 YYREEE (reference sequence). V shed 4 bases and J shed 0 bases, with 8 bases lying between them. For the CDR3, the DNA is TGTGCCAGCAGCACTAAAAGCTCCTACGAGCAGTACTTC. This translates into CASSTKSSYEQYF.

Details on this clone: This may come from a read error, since a much larger clone is one base off. This specimen includes other DNA sequences encoding the same CDR3. The chain recombines TRBV6-1 with TRBJ2-7; a possible D gene is TRBD2 (5 bases). Trimming took 3 bases from V and 6 from J, leaving 12 bases between them. This CDR3 contains 13 residues. Germline V lookup: CDR1 MNHNS, CDR2 SASEGT. The CDR3, as DNA: TGTGCCAGCAGTGAGGCGGGTGTCCTCGAGCAGTACTTC. Protein: CASSEAGVLEQYF.

This rearrangement joins TRBV5-6 to TRBJ1-1; no firm D call. V lost 1 base and J 2 bases, leaving 6 bases between the germline ends. The length of the CDR3 is 13 residues. From germline, CDR1 is SGHDT and CDR2 YYEEEE. The CDR3 loop reads CASSLSLNTEAFF. The CDR3 DNA is TGTGCCAGCAGCTTGTCCCTAAACACTGAAGCTTTCTTT.

The genes are TRBV18 and TRBJ2-7, with TRBD2 matching 8 bases. Trimming at V came to 8 bases and at J to 2 bases, leaving 8 bases not matched to a gene. The CDR3 loop spans 14 amino acids. Germline CDR1 is KGHSH and CDR2 is LQKENI. The CDR3 reads CASGGGPSTYEQYF. CDR3 in DNA: TGTGCCAGCGGCGGGGGGCCGTCTACCTACGAGCAGTACTTC.

This sequence joins TRBV5-1 and TRBJ1-4; 8 nucleotides align to TRBD1. The CDR3 covers 17 residues. The germline V gene has CDR1 SGHRS and CDR2 YFSETQ. The V segment lost 3 bases and the J segment 4 bases; nucleotides outside the gene matches: 11. CDR3 nucleotide sequence: TGCGCCAGCAGCTCAACCCCAGGGACAGGAATTAATGAAAAACTGTTTTTT. It codes for CASSSTPGTGINEKLFF.

CDR3 DNA sequence: TGTGCCATCAGCGGACAGGCGGGAACTGAAGCTTTCTTT. Translating it yields CAISGQAGTEAFF. The chain joins TRBV10-3 to TRBJ1-1; 7 bases are shared with TRBD1. Germline V lookup: CDR1 ENHRY, CDR2 SYGVKD. V gave up 6 bases and J gave up 5 bases; unmatched junction bases: 6. CDR3 size: 13 residues.

The rearrangement joins TRBV5-1 to TRBJ2-3; D is ambiguous. CDR3 size: 15 residues. The ends were cut back, 2 bases at V and 2 bases at J, with 12 bases in the middle. The germline V gene encodes CDR1 SGHRS and CDR2 YFSETQ. CDR3 amino acids: CASSFRNSFTDTQYF. DNA for the CDR3: TGCGCCAGCAGCTTCCGAAACAGCTTCACAGATACGCAGTATTTT.

The sample holds one count of this clone. The rearrangement uses TRBV30 and TRBJ1-4; D ambiguous. Trimming left V 4 bases short and J 13 bases short, with 19 bases between. This CDR3 comprises 13 residues. Per the germline V gene, CDR1 is GTSNPN and CDR2 is SVGIG (reference sequence). CDR3 DNA sequence: TGTGCCTGGACCCCGACGGGGAAATGGGGACTGTTTTTT. Residues: CAWTPTGKWGLFF.